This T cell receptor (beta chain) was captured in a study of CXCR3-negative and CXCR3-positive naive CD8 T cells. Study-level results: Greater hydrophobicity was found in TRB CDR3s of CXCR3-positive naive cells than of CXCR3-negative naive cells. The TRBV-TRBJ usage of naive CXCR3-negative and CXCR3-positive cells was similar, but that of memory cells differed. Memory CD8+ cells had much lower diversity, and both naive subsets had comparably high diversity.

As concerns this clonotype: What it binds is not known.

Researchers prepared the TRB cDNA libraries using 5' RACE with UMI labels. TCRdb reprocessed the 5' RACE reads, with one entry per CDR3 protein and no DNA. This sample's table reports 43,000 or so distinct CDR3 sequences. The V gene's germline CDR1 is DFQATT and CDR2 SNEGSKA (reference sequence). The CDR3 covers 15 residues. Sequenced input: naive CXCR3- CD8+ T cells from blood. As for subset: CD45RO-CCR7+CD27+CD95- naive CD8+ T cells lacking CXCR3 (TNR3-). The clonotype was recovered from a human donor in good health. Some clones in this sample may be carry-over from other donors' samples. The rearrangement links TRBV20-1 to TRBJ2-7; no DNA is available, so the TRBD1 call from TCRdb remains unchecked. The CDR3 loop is CSARDLTGNSYEQYF.